This T cell receptor (beta chain) was sequenced for a study of graft-versus-host responses after intestinal transplantation. Study context: Each of the recipients got a multivisceral, liver-intestinal, or isolated intestinal transplant. The whole recipient group had anti-thymocyte globulin induction followed by tacrolimus and steroids for around three years. General observations from the study: Analysis identified GvH clones in recipient marrow, with some appearing first in ileum or blood. Individuals who had graft-donor T cell macrochimerism had allografts that showed high graft-versus-host to host-versus-graft clonal ratios.

The assay was immunoSEQ multiplex PCR, and TCRdb's table has in-frame clones only and misses some. Of over 100,000 clones detected, around 93% appear once; the ten largest clones hold more than 0.09%. V gave up 4 bases and J gave up 3 bases, with 10 bases separating them. The CDR3 consists of 13 residues. Germline V gene lookup returns CDR1 SGDLS and CDR2 YYNGEE. In regard to this clone: Its antigen is not known.

This TCR derives from a human donor who received an intestinal transplant. This material consisted of unstimulated CD4+ T cells sorted from spleen or lymph node cells, taken before intestinal transplant. The genes are TRBV9 and TRBJ1-1; no reliable D call. CDR3 region: CASSWGRDTEAFF. CDR3 sequence (DNA): TGTGCCAGCAGCTGGGGTCGGGACACTGAAGCTTTCTTT.